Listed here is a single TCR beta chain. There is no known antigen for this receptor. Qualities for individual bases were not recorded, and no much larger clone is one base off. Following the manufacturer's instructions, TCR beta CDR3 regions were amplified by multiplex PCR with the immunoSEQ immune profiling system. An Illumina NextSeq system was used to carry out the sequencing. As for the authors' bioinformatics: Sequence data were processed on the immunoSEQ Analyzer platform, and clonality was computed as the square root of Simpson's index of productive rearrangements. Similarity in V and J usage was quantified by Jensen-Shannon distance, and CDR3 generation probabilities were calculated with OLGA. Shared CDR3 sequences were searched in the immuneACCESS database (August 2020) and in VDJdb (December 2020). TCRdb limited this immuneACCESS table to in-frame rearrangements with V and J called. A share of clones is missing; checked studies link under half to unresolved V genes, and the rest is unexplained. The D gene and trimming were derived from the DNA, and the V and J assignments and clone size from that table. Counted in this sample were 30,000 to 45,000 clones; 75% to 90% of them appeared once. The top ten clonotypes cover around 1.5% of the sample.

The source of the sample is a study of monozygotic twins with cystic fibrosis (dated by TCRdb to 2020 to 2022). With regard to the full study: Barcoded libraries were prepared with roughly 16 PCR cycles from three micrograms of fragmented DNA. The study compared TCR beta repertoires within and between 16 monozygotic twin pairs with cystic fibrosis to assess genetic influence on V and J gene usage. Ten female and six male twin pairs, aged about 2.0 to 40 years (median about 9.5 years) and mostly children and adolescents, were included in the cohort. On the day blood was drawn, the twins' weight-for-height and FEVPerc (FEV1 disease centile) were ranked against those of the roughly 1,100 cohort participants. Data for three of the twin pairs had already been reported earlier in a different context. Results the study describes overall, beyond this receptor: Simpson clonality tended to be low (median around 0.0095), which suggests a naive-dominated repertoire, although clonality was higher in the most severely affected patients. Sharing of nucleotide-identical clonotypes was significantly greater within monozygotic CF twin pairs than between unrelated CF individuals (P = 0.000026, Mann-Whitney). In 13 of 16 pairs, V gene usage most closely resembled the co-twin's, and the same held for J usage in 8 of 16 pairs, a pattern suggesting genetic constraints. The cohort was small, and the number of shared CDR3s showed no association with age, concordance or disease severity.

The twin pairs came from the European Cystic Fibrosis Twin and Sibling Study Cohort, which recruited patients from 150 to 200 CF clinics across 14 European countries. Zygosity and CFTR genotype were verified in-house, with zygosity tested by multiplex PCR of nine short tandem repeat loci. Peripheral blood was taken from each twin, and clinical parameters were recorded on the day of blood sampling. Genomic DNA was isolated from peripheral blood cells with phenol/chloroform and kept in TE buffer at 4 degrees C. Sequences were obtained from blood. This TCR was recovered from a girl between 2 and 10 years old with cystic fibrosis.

CDR3 protein: CATRAGLVETQYF. The bases read TGTGCCACCCGCGCGGGACTAGTAGAGACCCAGTACTTC. The rearrangement joined TRBV19 to TRBJ2-5, and TRBD2 aligns with 8 junction nucleotides. Taken from cysteine to phenylalanine, the CDR3 has 13 residues. The kept DNA is CDR3 alone, 39 bases in frame from the first base. The V end gives up 10 bases and the J end 4 bases, leaving 8 bases in the junction not matched to a gene. The germline V gene (reference sequence) provides CDR1 LNHDA and CDR2 SQIVND.